A single T cell receptor beta chain is shown here with its context. Germline CDR1 is SGHTA and CDR2 is FQGNSA. Germline trimming cut 5 bases from V and 5 bases from J; bases unmatched to any gene: 10. The CDR3 totals 15 residues. Reverse transcribing all isolated RNA meant expressed TCRB transcripts were sequenced. Stem cell-like memory T cell samples underwent survey-depth immunoSEQ sequencing. They averaged about 1 million reads. This table comes from immunoSEQ multiplex PCR, and its TCRdb copy is limited to in-frame clones, with some not included. The sample shows around 99,000 clones, 40% of them seen only once. Central memory, naive, regulatory and stem cell-like memory CD4+ cells were sorted by CD45RO/CCR7/CD25/CD127/CD95/CD27. This record belongs to a study of beta chain features in type 1 diabetes.

The rearrangement uses TRBV7-2 and TRBJ2-7; 9 nucleotides align to TRBD1. The receptor was isolated from a woman between 18 and 29 years old in good health. Sequencing was performed on stem cell memory CD4+ T cells from blood. The chain's CDR3 is CASSPGTGILNEQYF. CDR3 sequence (DNA): TGTGCCAGCAGCCCTGGGACAGGGATTCTCAACGAGCAGTACTTC. The variable domain in full, completed from reference TRBV7-2 and TRBJ2-7, reads GAGVSQSPSNKVTEKGKDVELRCDPISGHTALYWYRQSLGQGLEFLIYFQGNSAPDKSGLPSDRFSAERTGGSVSTLTIQRTQQEDSAVYLCASSPGTGILNEQYFGPGTRLTVT.